This passage covers 19 T cell receptor beta chains from one sample sequenced in a study of CD8+ T cells in alopecia areata. The authors extracted RNA and reverse transcribed it into cDNA as the sequencing template. Assay used: immunoSEQ multiplex PCR; TCRdb lists only in-frame clones, some missing. The sample lists about 110,000 clones; about 50% were seen once. Sequenced material: NKG2D-low CD8+ T cells sorted from blood. These receptors were taken from a human donor with alopecia areata.

DNA for the CDR3: TGTGCCAGCAGTGAAGAGGCTAGCGGGTCATACAATGAGCAGTTCTTC. Its translation is CASSEEASGSYNEQFF. The V gene is TRBV6-1, the J gene TRBJ2-1; 8 bases fit TRBD2. Germline V CDR1 and CDR2: MNHNS, SASEGT. The CDR3 is 16 residues long. After removal of 1 base from V and 4 bases from J, the junction contained 6 bases not matched to a gene.

The V gene is TRBV11-2, the J gene TRBJ1-2; 7 bases map to TRBD1. The junction had 8 bases not matched to a gene; V was cut back by 6 bases and J by 4 bases. The CDR3 runs 14 residues. Germline CDR1 SGHAT, CDR2 FQNNGV. The CDR3: CASSQGQAIYGYTF. The CDR3 nucleotides read TGTGCCAGCAGTCAAGGACAGGCTATCTATGGCTACACCTTC.

The chain couples TRBV7-6 to TRBJ1-2, with unresolved D. CDR3 length: 15 amino acids. Trimming removed 1 base at V and 4 bases at J, with 13 bases between. Germline loops: CDR1 SGHVS, CDR2 FNYEAQ. The CDR3 bases are TGTGCCAGCAGCTTAGAACCCATGGATTCCTATGGCTACACCTTC. It encodes CASSLEPMDSYGYTF.

V usage is TRBV27 and J usage is TRBJ1-4; D remains ambiguous. CDR3 size: 16 residues. The germline V and J ends were trimmed by 5 bases and 2 bases, with 15 bases remaining between them. Germline-derived CDR1 and CDR2 are MNHEY and SMNVEV (reference sequence). The CDR3 bases are TGTGCCAGCAGTAGCGCGGGCGGAGGCACTAATGAAAAACTGTTTTTT. It encodes CASSSAGGGTNEKLFF.

There are a few counts of this clone. Within the sample, other DNA sequences also encode this same CDR3. The CDR3 loop reads CASSVGDEQFF. In DNA form, the CDR3 reads TGTGCCAGCAGCGTCGGGGATGAGCAGTTCTTC. The chain recombines TRBV25-1 with TRBJ2-1; a possible D gene is TRBD2 (5 bases). This CDR3 spans 11 amino acids. CDR1 MGHDK and CDR2 SYGVNS come from the germline V gene. Trimming stripped 6 bases from V and 8 bases from J, with 8 bases between.

The chain couples TRBV5-4 to TRBJ2-1; a weak D match, TRBD2 (6 bases). This CDR3 is 15 amino acids long. The V gene lost 4 bases and the J gene lost 9 bases, with 20 bases spanning the gap. CDR1 SGHNT and CDR2 YYREEE come from the germline V gene (reference sequence). The CDR3 nucleotides read TGTGCCAGCAGCCAAGATATGGAGGGTCGGGGTGAGCAGTTCTTC. Protein: CASSQDMEGRGEQFF.

This clone has a handful of counts. V gene TRBV7-3 combines with J gene TRBJ2-1; 7 nucleotides align to TRBD2. CDR1 and CDR2 from the germline V gene are SGHTA and FQGTGA. CDR3 size: 18 residues. The junction had 11 bases not matched to a gene; V was cut back by 3 bases and J by 0 bases. The CDR3 region is CASSLSGRGGSSYNEQFF. In nucleotides, the CDR3 is TGTGCCAGCAGCTTGTCGGGGCGCGGCGGGAGCTCCTACAATGAGCAGTTCTTC.

This rearrangement joins TRBV25-1 to TRBJ1-2; TRBD1 agrees at 8 bases. CDR3 length: 17 amino acids. The junction had 9 bases not matched to a gene; V was cut back by 3 bases and J by 0 bases. Germline CDR1 is MGHDK and CDR2 is SYGVNS. CDR3 loop: CASSDPGQGLANYGYTF. The CDR3 bases are TGTGCCAGCAGTGACCCCGGACAGGGCCTAGCTAACTATGGCTACACCTTC.

J is TRBJ1-5 and V is TRBV4-1; D unresolved. The CDR3 consists of 14 residues. Trimming removed 4 bases at V and 9 bases at J, with 16 bases between. Germline loops: CDR1 MGHRA, CDR2 YSYEKL. This CDR3 is CASSPGRTTPPQHF. DNA for the CDR3: TGCGCCAGCAGCCCCGGGCGGACCACTCCGCCCCAGCATTTT.

The chain links TRBV4-1 to TRBJ2-1, with D unresolved. The CDR3 is 16 amino acids. The ends were cut back, 0 bases at V and 9 bases at J, with 18 bases in the middle. Per the germline V gene, CDR1 is MGHRA and CDR2 is YSYEKL. CDR3 sequence reads: CASSQEGLGGSGEQFF. The CDR3 bases are TGCGCCAGCAGCCAAGAGGGCCTAGGCGGTAGTGGTGAGCAGTTCTTC.

The chain combines TRBV28 with TRBJ1-4, with 7 bases lining up with TRBD1. V was clipped by 3 bases and J by 7 bases; unmatched bases: 5. CDR1 is MDHEN and CDR2 is SYDVKM in the germline V gene. The CDR3 length is 14 residues. The DNA for the CDR3 is TGTGCCAGCAGTTTGGCAGGGGGGCCTGAAAAACTGTTTTTT. This encodes CASSLAGGPEKLFF.

V usage is TRBV7-9 and J usage is TRBJ2-6, with 7 bases matching TRBD1. Germline lookup yields CDR1 SEHNR and CDR2 FQNEAQ (reference sequence). The J segment lost 0 bases and the V segment lost 8 bases, leaving 7 bases of the junction unmatched. The CDR3 runs to 16 residues. CDR3 DNA sequence: TGTGCCAGCCGAGGGACAGAGGACTCTGGGGCCAACGTCCTGACTTTC. It translates to CASRGTEDSGANVLTF.

The rearrangement links TRBV4-2 to TRBJ2-7; TRBD2 matches 9 bases. Losses at the gene ends were 2 bases for V and 3 bases for J; bases not matched to a gene: 8. Germline CDR1 LGHNA, CDR2 YNFKEQ. The CDR3 runs to 16 residues. CDR3 sequence reads: CASSQPDSGSYYEQYF. For the CDR3, the DNA is TGTGCCAGCAGCCAACCCGATAGCGGGAGCTACTACGAGCAGTACTTC.

The chain links TRBV28 to TRBJ2-7, with 7 bases matching TRBD1. The CDR3 loop spans 13 amino acids. V lost 7 bases to trimming and J lost 2 bases; unmatched junction nucleotides: 5. Germline V lookup: CDR1 MDHEN, CDR2 SYDVKM. The CDR3 DNA follows: TGTGCCAGCAAAGACAGGGATCCCTACGAGCAGTACTTC. Encoded protein: CASKDRDPYEQYF.

For this clone: At the DNA level, this CDR3 is encoded by other sequences in the same sample as well. V gene TRBV7-3 combines with J gene TRBJ2-5, with TRBD1 identical over 9 bases. CDR1 SGHTA and CDR2 FQGTGA come from the germline V gene. The CDR3 covers 14 residues. V lost 3 bases and J lost 5; bases outside the gene matches: 4. CDR3 residues: CASSLTGGGETQYF. The CDR3 DNA reads TGTGCCAGCAGCTTGACAGGGGGTGGCGAGACCCAGTACTTC.

This clone showed up just a few times. The genes are TRBV10-3 and TRBJ2-3; perhaps TRBD2 as D (6 bases). The CDR3 consists of 16 residues. The germline CDR1 and CDR2 sequences are ENHRY and SYGVKD. V lost 1 base, J lost 3 bases, and 14 bases lay in between. The CDR3 sequence: CAISELGLDVTDTQYF. The CDR3, as DNA: TGTGCCATCAGTGAGTTGGGACTCGATGTGACAGATACGCAGTATTTT.

The table lists this clone with a few counts. The chain has TRBV23-1 and TRBJ2-2, with TRBD1 identical over 7 bases. TRBV23-1 carries the ORF label, with uncertain function. V dropped 4 bases and J dropped 3; count of bases not matched to a gene: 5. The CDR3 extends over 15 amino acids. CDR3 residues: CASSRRTGDTGELFF. The DNA for the CDR3 is TGCGCCAGCAGTCGCCGAACAGGGGACACCGGGGAGCTGTTTTTT.

This clone has only a few counts. The chain couples TRBV27 to TRBJ2-1, with a possible D match to TRBD2 (5 bases). Per the germline V gene, CDR1 is MNHEY and CDR2 is SMNVEV (reference sequence). V was clipped by 4 bases and J by 3 bases, with 10 bases between them. This CDR3 region has 14 residues. CDR3 DNA sequence: TGTGCCAGCAGTTCGGGGAATCGCTACAATGAGCAGTTCTTC. It yields the protein CASSSGNRYNEQFF.

This clone was seen a few times. The chain links TRBV27 to TRBJ2-1; D uncertain. This CDR3 spans 13 amino acids. Trimming pared 0 bases from V and 6 bases from J, leaving 6 bases between. Germline assignment: CDR1 MNHEY and CDR2 SMNVEV (reference sequence). The DNA of the CDR3 is TGTGCCAGCAGTTTATCGGCCTTCAATGAGCAGTTCTTC. Its protein product is CASSLSAFNEQFF.